These 29 T cell receptor beta chains came from one sample sequenced in a study of blood T cell repertoires in COVID-19. Produced via immunoSEQ multiplex PCR; TCRdb's table is partial and in-frame only. The sample carries 250,000 or so clones, approximately 88% recorded once. The sequencing sample was made of PBMCs or T cells enriched from blood (not recorded which). The receptors were gathered from a woman aged 40 to 50 who had been exposed to COVID-19.

The chain employs TRBV11-3 and TRBJ1-2; D gene ambiguous. CDR1 is SGHNT, CDR2 YENEEA, per germline. Trimming took off 5 bases at V and 8 bases at J, with 12 bases between the two ends. The CDR3 is made up of 12 amino acids. This CDR3 reads CASSPSGMGYTF. DNA of the CDR3: TGTGCCAGCAGCCCCTCAGGTATGGGCTACACCTTC.

This rearrangement joins TRBV18 to TRBJ2-2; D perhaps matches TRBD2 (6 bases). Germline V gives CDR1 KGHSH, CDR2 LQKENI. The V end was cut by 8 bases, the J end by 1 base, with 8 bases between. This CDR3 is 13 amino acids long. In DNA form, the CDR3 reads TGTGCCAGCCCGCGGGAGAACACCGGGGAGCTGTTTTTT. Protein product: CASPRENTGELFF.

The chain joins TRBV4-1 to TRBJ2-3, with D possibly TRBD2 on 6 matching bases. This CDR3 contains 16 residues. The ends were cut back, 4 bases at V and 1 base at J, with 15 bases in the middle. Germline loops: CDR1 MGHRA, CDR2 YSYEKL. CDR3 nucleotide sequence: TGCGCCAGCAGCCTTCCGGGCGCTAGCGGCACAGATACGCAGTATTTT. Encoded protein: CASSLPGASGTDTQYF.

V usage is TRBV11-2 and J usage is TRBJ1-1, with D unclear. In germline, CDR1 is SGHAT, CDR2 FQNNGV. This CDR3 region has 13 residues. The ends were cut back, 3 bases at V and 1 base at J, with 6 bases in the middle. CDR3 residues: CASSFFQNTEAFF. CDR3 nucleotides: TGTGCCAGCAGCTTTTTTCAGAACACTGAAGCTTTCTTT.

As DNA, the CDR3 is TGTGCCACGCGGGAGGGCCGTGCCGGGGAGCTGTTTTTT. Its protein product is CATREGRAGELFF. This rearrangement joins TRBV6-5 to TRBJ2-2; 9 bases align to TRBD2. V lost 10 bases, J lost 6 bases, and 6 bases stayed unmatched. CDR3 size: 13 residues. The germline gives CDR1 MNHEY, CDR2 SVGAGI.

This clone has just a few counts. The chain links TRBV7-8 to TRBJ2-2; D not certain. Germline V lookup: CDR1 SGHVS, CDR2 FQNEAQ. The CDR3 is made up of 16 amino acids. V was shortened by 5 bases and J by 0 bases, with 13 bases between the two germline ends. The CDR3 spells CASSDVTGANTGELFF. The DNA of the CDR3 is TGTGCCAGCAGCGATGTGACCGGAGCGAACACCGGGGAGCTGTTTTTT.

The CDR3 nucleotides are TGTGCCAGCAGCTTAGCGGTAGGCGGGAGCTACGAGCAGTACGTC. Its translation is CASSLAVGGSYEQYV. V and J are TRBV7-9 and TRBJ2-7; 7 bases line up with TRBD2. V was pared by 0 bases and J by 3 bases, with 5 bases of the junction left unmatched. The CDR3 extends over 15 amino acids. Germline V CDR1 and CDR2: SEHNR, FQNEAQ (reference sequence).

The chain recombines TRBV24-1 with TRBJ2-5; 7 positions match TRBD1. Germline CDR1 reads KGHDR; CDR2 reads SFDVKD. CDR3 length equals 16 residues. Trimming removed 4 bases from V and 2 bases from J; junction bases left unmatched: 9. The CDR3 loop reads CATSDPLQGIQETQYF. For the CDR3, the DNA is TGTGCCACCAGTGACCCACTACAGGGGATACAAGAGACCCAGTACTTC.

The genes are TRBV4-2 and TRBJ1-2; D is possibly TRBD1 (6 bases). Germline CDR1 reads LGHNA; CDR2 reads YNFKEQ. The CDR3 is made up of 15 amino acids. Trimming took 6 bases from V and 2 from J, leaving 16 bases between them. The CDR3 spells CASSFRTVTNYGYTF. CDR3 nucleotides: TGTGCCAGCAGTTTTAGGACAGTTACCAACTATGGCTACACCTTC.

The rearrangement uses TRBV29-1 and TRBJ1-2; weak D call: TRBD1 (6 bases). The V gene lost 1 base and the J gene lost 6 bases, with 12 bases spanning the gap. Per germline, CDR1 SQVTM and CDR2 ANQGSEA. The CDR3 is made up of 13 amino acids. This CDR3 is CSVEGTALDGYTF. The CDR3 DNA follows: TGCAGCGTTGAAGGGACAGCACTAGATGGCTACACCTTC. Full variable domain (rest looked up from reference TRBV29-1 and TRBJ1-2): SAVISQKPSRDICQRGTSLTIQCQVDSQVTMMFWYRQQPGQSLTLIATANQGSEATYESGFVIDKFPISRPNLTFSTLTVSNMSPEDSSIYLCSVEGTALDGYTFGSGTRLTVV.

The rearrangement links TRBV4-1 to TRBJ2-3, with D unresolved. The CDR3 consists of 15 residues. V was trimmed by 1 base and J by 2 bases, leaving 10 bases between them. CDR1 is MGHRA, CDR2 YSYEKL, per germline. The CDR3 nucleotides read TGCGCCAGCAGCCAAGTGCGCTCCGACACAGATACGCAGTATTTT. Translation gives CASSQVRSDTDTQYF.

Worth noting for this clone: Compared with germline, one end of the junction differs, possibly owing to a read error. V is TRBV5-1 and J is TRBJ2-2; tentatively, D is TRBD1 (6 bases). Germline V lookup: CDR1 SGHRS, CDR2 YFSETQ. CDR3 length equals 15 residues. CDR3 sequence (DNA): TGTGCCAGCAGCCGGGACACCCTTGGTACCGGGGAGCTGTTTTTT. This encodes CASSRDTLGTGELFF. Complete variable domain (other parts from reference TRBV5-1 and TRBJ2-2): KAGVTQTPRYLIKTRGQQVTLSCSPISGHRSVSWYQQTPGQGLQFLFEYFSETQRNKGNFPGRFSGRQFSNSRSEMNVSTLELGDSALYLCASSRDTLGTGELFFGEGSRLTVL.

This rearrangement joins TRBV28 to TRBJ1-1; D is undetermined. The V end lost 4 bases, the J end lost 0 bases, and 9 bases lay between the germline ends. Germline lookup yields CDR1 MDHEN and CDR2 SYDVKM. The CDR3 sequence is 14 residues long. The CDR3 protein is CASSYRRMNTEAFF. In DNA form, the CDR3 reads TGTGCCAGCAGTTATCGGAGGATGAACACTGAAGCTTTCTTT.

The chain is built from TRBV27 and TRBJ2-7, with D maybe TRBD1 (5 bases). V was pared by 7 bases and J by 0 bases, with 16 bases between. The CDR3 has 15 amino acids. Germline CDR1 reads MNHEY; CDR2 reads SMNVEV (reference sequence). The CDR3 protein is CASINIGHLSYEQYV. The CDR3 DNA is TGTGCCAGCATTAATATTGGACACCTCTCCTACGAGCAGTACGTC.

The chain is built from TRBV18 and TRBJ1-5; D call uncertain. The CDR3 has 16 amino acids. Germline-derived CDR1 and CDR2 are KGHSH and LQKENI. V lost 3 bases, J lost 1 base, and 13 bases lay in between. CDR3 sequence reads: CASSPEGMNSNQPQHF. The CDR3, as DNA: TGTGCCAGCTCACCGGAGGGTATGAACAGCAATCAGCCCCAGCATTTT.

This chain links TRBV2 with TRBJ2-3; TRBD2 matches at 8 bases. This CDR3 has 14 residues. The J segment lost 0 bases and the V segment lost 8 bases, leaving 4 bases of the junction unmatched. From germline, CDR1 is SNHLY and CDR2 FYNNEI. CDR3 coding DNA: TGTGCCAGCGGCGCTAGCGGGAGCACAGATACGCAGTATTTT. This codes for CASGASGSTDTQYF.

The rearrangement uses TRBV7-2 and TRBJ2-3; tentative D call: TRBD2 (5 bases). V was trimmed by 5 bases and J by 5 bases, leaving 23 bases between them. The CDR3 sequence is 17 residues long. In germline, CDR1 is SGHTA, CDR2 FQGNSA. The CDR3 coding sequence is TGTGCCAGCAGCCCCTCGGCGGCGGGTCCACTAGGAGATACGCAGTATTTT. Its protein is CASSPSAAGPLGDTQYF.

This clone was recorded once. The CDR3 reads CASSHGTSGGSSTDTQYF. For the CDR3, the DNA is TGCGCCAGCAGCCACGGGACTAGCGGGGGGTCTAGCACAGATACGCAGTATTTT. The chain joins TRBV4-3 to TRBJ2-3, with 15 bases matching TRBD2. CDR1 and CDR2 (germline): LGHNA, YSLEER. The CDR3 consists of 18 residues. Trimming took 3 bases from V and 0 from J; bases not matched to a gene: 4.

This clone was observed a single time. V is TRBV18 and J is TRBJ2-7; D is perhaps TRBD2 (6 bases). V shed 6 bases and J shed 7 bases, with 19 bases lying between them. This CDR3 has 14 amino acids. The germline V gene encodes CDR1 KGHSH and CDR2 LQKENI. CDR3 loop: CASSPGQGRGEQYV. For the CDR3, the DNA is TGTGCCAGCTCCCCCGGGCAGGGCCGGGGGGAGCAGTACGTC.

This chain joins TRBV5-1 and TRBJ1-4; D is possibly TRBD1 (5 bases). This CDR3 spans 16 amino acids. Germline V gene lookup returns CDR1 SGHRS and CDR2 YFSETQ. The V gene lost 2 bases and the J gene lost 4 bases, with 15 bases spanning the gap. DNA of the CDR3: TGCGCCAGCAGCTTCTCTGGGGGGGTTTATAATGAAAAACTGTTTTTT. This codes for CASSFSGGVYNEKLFF.

The V and J genes are TRBV19 and TRBJ1-5; 8 bases match TRBD1. Unmatched junction bases numbered 12, after V lost 6 bases and J lost 8 bases. Germline V lookup: CDR1 LNHDA, CDR2 SQIVND (reference sequence). This CDR3 region has 15 residues. The CDR3 spells CASRRSQGAVEPQHF. CDR3 sequence (DNA): TGTGCCAGTAGACGCTCCCAGGGGGCCGTAGAGCCCCAGCATTTT.

The genes are TRBV29-1 and TRBJ1-3; 7 bases line up with TRBD1. The CDR3 contains 11 residues. CDR1 and CDR2 from the germline V gene are SQVTM and ANQGSEA. The chain's CDR3 is CGGQSGNTIYF. In DNA form, the CDR3 reads TGCGGGGGACAGTCTGGAAACACCATATATTTT.

V usage is TRBV11-2 and J usage is TRBJ2-7; 10 nucleotides line up with TRBD1. The CDR3 is 15 amino acids. With V trimmed by 5 bases and J by 2 bases, 6 bases remained unmatched. Germline lookup yields CDR1 SGHAT and CDR2 FQNNGV. This CDR3 is CASSRGTGVAYEQYV. The CDR3 DNA follows: TGTGCCAGCAGCCGGGGGACAGGGGTTGCCTACGAGCAGTACGTC.

In DNA, the CDR3 is TGTGCCAGCAGCCCCCAGGGGCAGGGAGATACGCAGTATTTT. It is translated as CASSPQGQGDTQYF. The chain links TRBV11-3 to TRBJ2-3, with D maybe TRBD1 (6 bases). The CDR3 extends over 14 amino acids. CDR1 is SGHNT and CDR2 is YENEEA in the germline V gene. V dropped 5 bases and J dropped 5 bases, with 14 bases sitting between them. The full variable domain, completed using reference TRBV11-3 and TRBJ2-3, is EAGVVQSPRYKIIEKKQPVAFWCNPISGHNTLYWYLQNLGQGPELLIRYENEEAVDDSQLPKDRFSAERLKGVDSTLKIQPAELGDSAVYLCASSPQGQGDTQYFGPGTRLTVL.

The V and J genes are TRBV7-8 and TRBJ2-1, with 8 nucleotides matching TRBD2. J gave up 0 bases and V 9 bases, and 7 bases lay outside the gene matches. Germline V gene lookup returns CDR1 SGHVS and CDR2 FQNEAQ. This CDR3 region has 15 residues. The CDR3 loop is CASGFGRASYNEQFF. CDR3 nucleotide sequence: TGTGCCAGTGGGTTCGGGAGGGCCTCCTACAATGAGCAGTTCTTC.

The genes are TRBV5-1 and TRBJ2-3; D may be TRBD2 (7 bases). Trimming removed 4 bases from V and 2 bases from J, with 17 bases in between. CDR1 SGHRS and CDR2 YFSETQ come from the germline V gene. The CDR3 runs to 16 residues. DNA for the CDR3: TGCGCCAGCAGCCCAACCCCGGCGGGGGCCACAGATACGCAGTATTTT. This sequence encodes CASSPTPAGATDTQYF.

The V and J genes are TRBV3-1 (or the pseudogene TRBV3-2) and TRBJ2-3; 11 nucleotides match TRBD2. The CDR3 is made up of 16 amino acids. Trimming removed 1 base from V and 6 bases from J; junction bases left unmatched: 6. Germline V gene lookup returns CDR1 LGHDT and CDR2 YNNKEL (reference sequence). The DNA of the CDR3 is TGTGCCAGCAGCCAAGTTACTAGCGGGGGTCAGGATACGCAGTATTTT. Translated: CASSQVTSGGQDTQYF.

Here the CDR3 reads CASSLSSGGASETQYF. The CDR3 DNA sequence: TGTGCCAGCAGCTTATCCAGCGGGGGGGCCTCGGAGACCCAGTACTTC. The chain combines TRBV7-9 with TRBJ2-5; 10 bases agree with TRBD2. CDR3 size: 16 residues. The germline gives CDR1 SEHNR, CDR2 FQNEAQ (reference sequence). V lost 2 bases and J lost 5; bases outside the gene matches: 8.

This clone has just a few counts. This rearrangement joins TRBV27 to TRBJ2-1, with TRBD2 identical over 16 bases. Unmatched junction bases numbered 2, after V lost 4 bases and J lost 2 bases. This CDR3 region has 17 residues. Germline V gene sequence: CDR1 MNHEY, CDR2 SMNVEV (reference sequence). The CDR3 protein is CASSWGLAGGAYNEQFF. The CDR3 DNA sequence: TGTGCCAGCAGTTGGGGACTAGCGGGGGGGGCCTACAATGAGCAGTTCTTC.